Presented here are 24 T cell receptor beta chains from one specimen sequenced in a study of memory CD4+ T cells and cytomegalovirus serostatus. The sort gate was single viable CD3+CD4+CD8-CD45RO+ cells for memory CD4+ T cells. Sequencing was performed with immunoSEQ multiplex PCR; in TCRdb, only in-frame clones are kept and a portion is missing. The repertoire holds around 50,000 clones, about 81% seen once, with about 0.95% in the top ten. The sample comprised memory CD4+ T cells from blood. Receptor source: an adult in good health and CMV-seronegative.

This clone was counted at least ten times. The CDR3 here is CASRPGGVHEQYF. CDR3 nucleotides: TGTGCCAGTCGACCAGGAGGGGTACACGAGCAGTACTTC. V usage is TRBV11-2 and J usage is TRBJ2-7; a possible D gene is TRBD2 (6 bases). Deletions cut 9 bases from V and 5 bases from J, with 17 bases between. The CDR3 is 13 residues long. Germline V lookup: CDR1 SGHAT, CDR2 FQNNGV.

This chain links TRBV30 with TRBJ2-3, with TRBD2 matching 9 bases. V lost 3 bases, J lost 0 bases, and 1 base stayed unmatched. Germline V gives CDR1 GTSNPN, CDR2 SVGIG (reference sequence). The CDR3 loop spans 14 amino acids. The DNA of the CDR3 is TGTGCCTGGAGACTAGCGGGTAGCACAGATACGCAGTATTTT. As protein: CAWRLAGSTDTQYF.

The rearrangement uses TRBV28 and TRBJ1-2; 11 bases agree with TRBD1. CDR1 is MDHEN and CDR2 is SYDVKM in the germline V gene. CDR3 length: 16 amino acids. V trimming: 6 bases; J trimming: 7 bases; junction bases outside the gene matches: 13. The CDR3 DNA sequence: TGTGCCAGCAGCCCGTGGACAGGGGGCAGCGTTGGTGGCTACACCTTC. Residues: CASSPWTGGSVGGYTF.

This chain links TRBV18 with TRBJ2-3; no definite D call. This CDR3 has 13 residues. V dropped 3 bases and J dropped 1 base, with 5 bases sitting between them. Germline lookup yields CDR1 KGHSH and CDR2 LQKENI. CDR3 in amino acids: CASSPYRTDTQYF. CDR3 bases: TGTGCCAGCTCACCTTACCGCACAGATACGCAGTATTTT.

In its sample, this clone was seen once. The chain combines TRBV11-2 with TRBJ2-7, with 13 bases fitting TRBD2. The germline V gene has CDR1 SGHAT and CDR2 FQNNGV. The CDR3 has 16 residues. V was clipped by 6 bases and J by 10 bases; unmatched bases: 15. Here the CDR3 reads CASSPQLAGGFPEQYF. DNA for the CDR3: TGTGCCAGCAGTCCGCAACTAGCGGGAGGGTTCCCCGAACAGTACTTC.

The rearrangement uses TRBV28 and TRBJ1-3; a possible D gene is TRBD1 (6 bases). Trimming stripped 7 bases from V and 0 bases from J, with 10 bases between. In germline, CDR1 is MDHEN, CDR2 SYDVKM. This CDR3 contains 14 residues. In DNA form, the CDR3 reads TGTGCCAGCACCTCGACAGGCTCTGGAAACACCATATATTTT. Translating gives CASTSTGSGNTIYF.

The chain links TRBV28 to TRBJ2-7; no clear D gene. V lost 3 bases and J 0 bases, leaving 15 bases between the germline ends. Germline V gene lookup returns CDR1 MDHEN and CDR2 SYDVKM. The CDR3 contains 16 residues. CDR3: CASSFKGSRLSYEQYF. The DNA of the CDR3 is TGTGCCAGCAGTTTTAAGGGATCCCGACTCTCCTACGAGCAGTACTTC.

This clone has a handful of counts. The CDR3, as DNA: TGTGCCAGCAGTTCGGGACAGGGCCAAGAGACCCAGTACTTC. Amino acid sequence: CASSSGQGQETQYF. The rearrangement joins TRBV28 to TRBJ2-5; 9 nucleotides align to TRBD1. Trimming cost V 4 bases and J 1 base; bases outside gene matches: 1. The CDR3 sequence is 14 residues long. CDR1 is MDHEN, CDR2 SYDVKM, per germline. Together with reference TRBV28 and TRBJ2-5, the CDR3 gives the full variable domain: DVKVTQSSRYLVKRTGEKVFLECVQDMDHENMFWYRQDPGLGLRLIYFSYDVKMKEKGDIPEGYSVSREKKERFSLILESASTNQTSMYLCASSSGQGQETQYFGPGTRLLVL.

This clone was seen only a few times. The V and J genes are TRBV14 and TRBJ2-7; D unclear. Trimming removed 1 base at V and 6 bases at J, with 7 bases between. The CDR3 is made up of 12 amino acids. Germline values: CDR1 SGHDN, CDR2 FVKESK. The DNA of the CDR3 is TGTGCCAGCAGCCAAGTTAATATCGAGCAGTACTTC. Translation gives CASSQVNIEQYF.

The rearrangement joins TRBV11-1 to TRBJ2-7; 7 bases are a match to TRBD1. V lost 5 bases and J lost 3; bases outside the gene matches: 7. The CDR3 has 14 residues. Germline CDR1 SGHAT, CDR2 FQDESV (reference sequence). The CDR3 here is CASSPRDSHYEQYF. CDR3 nucleotides: TGTGCCAGCAGCCCACGGGACAGTCACTACGAGCAGTACTTC.

The chain links TRBV7-9 to TRBJ2-5, with D unresolved. The germline gives CDR1 SEHNR, CDR2 FQNEAQ (reference sequence). This CDR3 is built from 14 residues. The V end was cut by 1 base, the J end by 5 bases, with 11 bases between. CDR3 in amino acids: CASSLDRSLETQYF. The CDR3 nucleotides are TGTGCCAGCAGCTTAGACCGCTCGTTGGAGACCCAGTACTTC.

This clone was observed a handful of times. The chain recombines TRBV14 with TRBJ1-1; no clear D gene. The CDR3 has 15 amino acids. V was trimmed by 0 bases and J by 1 base, leaving 9 bases between them. The germline CDR1 and CDR2 sequences are SGHDN and FVKESK. The DNA of the CDR3 is TGTGCCAGCAGCCAAGATCTCGGGGAGAACACTGAAGCTTTCTTT. Translated: CASSQDLGENTEAFF.

The rearrangement uses TRBV6-4 and TRBJ2-7; D remains ambiguous. The germline V gene encodes CDR1 MRHNA and CDR2 SNTAGT. There are 13 residues in the CDR3. Trimming left V 6 bases short and J 4 bases short, with 13 bases between. The CDR3 loop reads CASSALLGYEQYF. In DNA form, the CDR3 reads TGTGCCAGCAGCGCGCTCTTGGGGTACGAGCAGTACTTC.

The rearrangement joins TRBV9 to TRBJ2-5; D might be TRBD1 (6 bases). Between the trimmed V and J ends, which lost 0 bases and 5 bases, there was a span of 11 bases. Germline values: CDR1 SGDLS, CDR2 YYNGEE. There are 14 residues in the CDR3. The CDR3 is CASSVEQGRETQYF. CDR3 in DNA: TGTGCCAGCAGCGTAGAACAGGGACGGGAGACCCAGTACTTC.

The chain has TRBV27 and TRBJ2-7; weak D call: TRBD2 (6 bases). The CDR3 extends over 14 amino acids. V gave up 2 bases and J gave up 3 bases, with 11 bases separating them. Per the germline V gene, CDR1 is MNHEY and CDR2 is SMNVEV (reference sequence). Here the CDR3 reads CASSLAGSNYEQYF. The CDR3 region has the DNA TGTGCCAGCAGTTTAGCGGGATCTAACTACGAGCAGTACTTC.

The V and J genes are TRBV28 and TRBJ1-1; D call uncertain. This CDR3 is 14 amino acids long. The germline V and J ends were trimmed by 4 bases and 5 bases, with 14 bases remaining between them. Germline V gene sequence: CDR1 MDHEN, CDR2 SYDVKM. This CDR3 is CASSSREGWTEAFF. The CDR3 region has the DNA TGTGCCAGCAGTTCCCGGGAGGGCTGGACTGAAGCTTTCTTT.

This chain uses TRBV11-1 with TRBJ2-1; D uncertain. Deletions cut 7 bases from V and 7 bases from J, with 20 bases between. Per germline, CDR1 SGHAT and CDR2 FQDESV (reference sequence). CDR3 size: 15 residues. The CDR3 DNA sequence: TGTGCCAGCACCCCCAATGACTTGTTACTAAATGAGCAGTTCTTC. Translation: CASTPNDLLLNEQFF. Variable domain in full (rest from reference TRBV11-1 and TRBJ2-1): EAEVAQSPRYKITEKSQAVAFWCDPISGHATLYWYRQILGQGPELLVQFQDESVVDDSQLPKDRFSAERLKGVDSTLKIQPAELGDSAMYLCASTPNDLLLNEQFFGPGTRLTVL.

The chain employs TRBV19 and TRBJ2-1; TRBD1 might be the D (5 bases). The V gene lost 5 bases and the J gene lost 0 bases, with 11 bases spanning the gap. The germline V gene has CDR1 LNHDA and CDR2 SQIVND (reference sequence). CDR3 length: 15 residues. The CDR3 nucleotides read TGTGCCAGTAGTCCAACAGGCCTCTCCTACAATGAGCAGTTCTTC. It translates to CASSPTGLSYNEQFF.

The chain is built from TRBV28 and TRBJ1-3; D gene unclear. The germline CDR1 and CDR2 sequences are MDHEN and SYDVKM. The CDR3 spans 14 residues. The V and J ends lost 7 bases and 4 bases respectively, with 14 bases between them. The CDR3 DNA sequence: TGTGCCAGCACCCCCGATGCAAGCGGAAACACCATATATTTT. This codes for CASTPDASGNTIYF.

The CDR3 reads CASSPSGLAGRAEQFF. The CDR3 nucleotides read TGTGCCAGCTCACCATCCGGACTAGCGGGTAGGGCTGAGCAGTTCTTC. The chain joins TRBV18 to TRBJ2-1; TRBD2 agrees at 11 bases. Trimming removed 2 bases from V and 9 bases from J; junction bases left unmatched: 9. Germline V gives CDR1 KGHSH, CDR2 LQKENI. This CDR3 is built from 16 residues.

This clone was counted a few times. CDR3 protein: CASSPDRTGGGGNTEAFF. CDR3 coding DNA: TGTGCCAGCAGTCCAGACAGAACAGGGGGCGGGGGGAACACTGAAGCTTTCTTT. The chain links TRBV27 to TRBJ1-1, with TRBD1 matching over 9 bases. CDR1 is MNHEY, CDR2 SMNVEV, per germline (reference sequence). With 5 bases clipped from V and 1 base from J, the junction kept 14 bases outside the gene matches. The CDR3 has 18 amino acids.

This clone was detected only once. The gene calls are TRBV19 and TRBJ1-5; no reliable D call. This CDR3 spans 13 amino acids. With 1 base removed from V and 3 bases from J, the gap between germline ends came to 4 bases. The germline CDR1 and CDR2 sequences are LNHDA and SQIVND (reference sequence). CDR3 region: CASSIGFNQPQHF. For the CDR3, the DNA is TGTGCCAGTAGTATAGGGTTCAATCAGCCCCAGCATTTT.

The CDR3 nucleotides are TGTGCCAGCAGCCCTAAGGCAAACAGGGACAATGAGCAGTTCTTC. Residues: CASSPKANRDNEQFF. The rearrangement joins TRBV7-9 to TRBJ2-1, with D possibly matching TRBD1 (6 bases). The CDR3 consists of 15 residues. The germline gives CDR1 SEHNR, CDR2 FQNEAQ (reference sequence). With 5 bases removed from V and 5 bases from J, the gap between germline ends came to 16 bases.

The rearrangement joins TRBV5-1 to TRBJ2-3; 7 positions match TRBD2. Germline CDR1 reads SGHRS; CDR2 reads YFSETQ. J gave up 2 bases and V 9 bases, and 12 bases lay outside the gene matches. The length of the CDR3 is 15 residues. The DNA for the CDR3 is TGCGCCACCTCTGGGGGGGGACCTTACACAGATACGCAGTATTTT. Translation gives CATSGGGPYTDTQYF.